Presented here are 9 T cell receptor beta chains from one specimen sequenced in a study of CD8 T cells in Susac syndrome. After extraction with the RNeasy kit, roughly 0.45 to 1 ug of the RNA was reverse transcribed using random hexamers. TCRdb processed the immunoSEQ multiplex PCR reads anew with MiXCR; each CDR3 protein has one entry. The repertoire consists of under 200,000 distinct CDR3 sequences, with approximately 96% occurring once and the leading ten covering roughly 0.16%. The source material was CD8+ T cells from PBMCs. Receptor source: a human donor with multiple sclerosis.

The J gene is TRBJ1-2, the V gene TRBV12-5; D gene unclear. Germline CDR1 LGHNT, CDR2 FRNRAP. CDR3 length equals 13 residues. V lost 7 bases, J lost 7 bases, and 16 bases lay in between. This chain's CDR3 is CASDRPTSGGYTF. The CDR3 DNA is TGTGCTAGTGATCGCCCCACATCGGGTGGCTACACCTTC.

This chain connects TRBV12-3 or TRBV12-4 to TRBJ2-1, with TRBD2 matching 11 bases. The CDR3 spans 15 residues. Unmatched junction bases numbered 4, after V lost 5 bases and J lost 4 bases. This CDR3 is CASSDGTSGYNEQFF. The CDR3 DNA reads TGTGCCAGCAGTGACGGGACTAGCGGATACAATGAGCAGTTCTTC.

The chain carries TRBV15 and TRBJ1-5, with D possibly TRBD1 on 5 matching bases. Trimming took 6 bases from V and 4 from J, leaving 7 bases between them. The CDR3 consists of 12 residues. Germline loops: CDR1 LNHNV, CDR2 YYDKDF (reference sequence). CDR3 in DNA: TGTGCCACCAGGGACATTAATCAGCCCCAGCATTTT. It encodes CATRDINQPQHF.

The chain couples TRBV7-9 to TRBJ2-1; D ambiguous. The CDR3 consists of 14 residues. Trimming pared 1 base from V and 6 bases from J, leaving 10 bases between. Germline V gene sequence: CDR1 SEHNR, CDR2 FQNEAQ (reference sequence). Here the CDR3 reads CASSLGFSLNEQFF. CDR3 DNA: TGTGCCAGCAGCTTAGGTTTTAGCCTCAATGAGCAGTTCTTC.

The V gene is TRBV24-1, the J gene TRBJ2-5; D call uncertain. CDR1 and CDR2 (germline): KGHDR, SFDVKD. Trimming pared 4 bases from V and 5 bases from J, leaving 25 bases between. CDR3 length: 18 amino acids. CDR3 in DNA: TGTGCCACCAGTGACTCCGAACTTACATGGGGTCGAACGGAGACCCAGTACTTC. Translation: CATSDSELTWGRTETQYF.

The CDR3 region has the DNA TGTGCCAGCAGGGGAGACTTGTCCCATGGCTACACCTTC. Translating it yields CASRGDLSHGYTF. The V call is TRBV2, the J call TRBJ1-2; D is uncertain. The ends were cut back, 6 bases at V and 6 bases at J, with 14 bases in the middle. The germline gives CDR1 SNHLY, CDR2 FYNNEI. This CDR3 is built from 13 residues.

In nucleotides, the CDR3 is TGTGCCAGCAGCTCCCACGGAATCACAGATACGCAGTATTTT. The encoded protein is CASSSHGITDTQYF. V is TRBV7-8 and J is TRBJ2-3; no definite D call. Germline V gene lookup returns CDR1 SGHVS and CDR2 FQNEAQ. The V gene lost 4 bases and the J gene lost 2 bases, with 10 bases spanning the gap. CDR3 length: 14 amino acids.

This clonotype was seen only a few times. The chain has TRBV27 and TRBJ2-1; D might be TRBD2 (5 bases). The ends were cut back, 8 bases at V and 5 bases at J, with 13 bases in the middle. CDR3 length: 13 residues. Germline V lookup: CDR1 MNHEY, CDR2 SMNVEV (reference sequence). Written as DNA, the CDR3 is TGTGCCAGCTCCCATGGACTGAACAATGAGCAGTTCTTC. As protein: CASSHGLNNEQFF.

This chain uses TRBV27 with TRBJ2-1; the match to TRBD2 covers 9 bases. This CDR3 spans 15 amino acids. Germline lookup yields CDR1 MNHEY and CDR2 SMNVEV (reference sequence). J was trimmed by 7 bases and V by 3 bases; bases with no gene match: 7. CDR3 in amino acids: CASSLSLAGLNEQFF. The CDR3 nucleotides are TGTGCCAGCAGTTTGTCCCTAGCGGGACTAAATGAGCAGTTCTTC.